What follows are 28 T cell receptor beta chains derived from one specimen sequenced in a study of T cell clonotyping in hematopoietic cell transplantation (dated by TCRdb to the early 2020s). The library relied on the immunoSEQ multiplex PCR assay. This is the immuneACCESS table as TCRdb keeps it, with only in-frame sequences that have V and J called. A part of the clones is gone; compared with another copy, unresolved V genes explain less than half, and the rest is unexplained. The sample table contains fewer than 30,000 clones; only one count was recorded for approximately 94% of them. The biggest ten clones account for approximately 1.5% of the sample. The sequencing sample was made of peripheral blood mononuclear cells. The receptors derive from a man aged 45-60 years in good health. Some clones in this sample may be carry-over from other donors' samples.

V is TRBV14 and J is TRBJ1-5; D is ambiguous. CDR1 is SGHDN and CDR2 is FVKESK in the germline V gene. The ends were cut back, 1 base at V and 4 bases at J, with 5 bases in the middle. The CDR3 totals 13 residues. The CDR3 here is CASSQGLNQPQHF. In nucleotides, the CDR3 is TGTGCCAGCAGCCAAGGCCTAAATCAGCCCCAGCATTTT.

The genes are TRBV11-2 and TRBJ2-7; 10 nucleotides align to TRBD2. The germline V gene has CDR1 SGHAT and CDR2 FQNNGV. This CDR3 has 17 residues. The junction had 10 bases not matched to a gene; V was cut back by 2 bases and J by 3 bases. CDR3 nucleotides: TGTGCCAGCAGCTTAAGAGCGGGGGGGTCCCTCTACTACGAGCAGTACTTC. It specifies CASSLRAGGSLYYEQYF.

This chain connects TRBV7-9 to TRBJ2-5; no definite D call. The CDR3 consists of 13 residues. Germline CDR1 is SEHNR and CDR2 is FQNEAQ (reference sequence). Trimming removed 3 bases from V and 2 bases from J, with 7 bases in between. CDR3 nucleotide sequence: TGTGCCAGCAGCTTTCCACCTCAAGAGACCCAGTACTTC. Translated, it gives CASSFPPQETQYF.

This clone was detected once. The chain joins TRBV7-2 to TRBJ1-3, with D tentatively TRBD1 (6 bases). This CDR3 has 16 residues. V lost 4 bases and J 2 bases, leaving 15 bases between the germline ends. The germline V gene encodes CDR1 SGHTA and CDR2 FQGNSA. The CDR3 sequence is CASSSYRVGAGNTIYF. The CDR3 DNA sequence: TGTGCCAGCAGCTCGTACAGGGTCGGGGCTGGAAACACCATATATTTT.

The V call is TRBV30, the J call TRBJ1-5, with D perhaps matching TRBD1 (6 bases). From germline, CDR1 is GTSNPN and CDR2 SVGIG (reference sequence). With 4 bases removed from V and 3 bases from J, the gap between germline ends came to 10 bases. The CDR3 runs 13 residues. CDR3 residues: CAWKRGVNQPQHF. The CDR3 coding sequence is TGTGCCTGGAAAAGGGGGGTCAATCAGCCCCAGCATTTT.

V and J are TRBV6-5 and TRBJ1-2, with a possible D match to TRBD1 (6 bases). Per germline, CDR1 MNHEY and CDR2 SVGAGI. With 6 bases removed from V and 0 bases from J, the gap between germline ends came to 8 bases. This CDR3 region has 13 residues. The CDR3 reads CASRRQANYGYTF. The CDR3 nucleotides read TGTGCCAGCAGGAGACAGGCTAACTATGGCTACACCTTC.

The CDR3 DNA is TGTGCCAGCAGTGAAGAATCACACTATTCCTACGAGCAGTACTTC. It yields the protein CASSEESHYSYEQYF. The J gene is TRBJ2-7, the V gene TRBV6-1; unclear D gene. The germline V gene encodes CDR1 MNHNS and CDR2 SASEGT. CDR3 length equals 15 residues. V was shortened by 1 base and J by 1 base, with 11 bases between the two germline ends.

In DNA, the CDR3 is TGCGCCAGCAGCCACGGGACAGGGGCATCAACTAATGAAAAACTGTTTTTT. This sequence encodes CASSHGTGASTNEKLFF. The chain links TRBV4-3 to TRBJ1-4; 10 nucleotides line up with TRBD1. Losses at the gene ends were 3 bases for V and 0 bases for J; bases not matched to a gene: 4. Germline CDR1 and CDR2: LGHNA and YSLEER. The CDR3 sequence is 17 residues long.

This chain connects TRBV7-2 to TRBJ1-1; D gene uncertain. Germline V gives CDR1 SGHTA, CDR2 FQGNSA. The germline V and J ends were trimmed by 6 bases and 13 bases, with 12 bases remaining between them. This CDR3 has 10 amino acids. The CDR3 spells CASSAREVFF. DNA for the CDR3: TGTGCCAGCAGTGCCAGAGAGGTTTTCTTT.

The chain couples TRBV6-1 to TRBJ1-1; D is uncertain. Germline V CDR1 and CDR2: MNHNS, SASEGT. This CDR3 is built from 13 residues. The V end was cut by 6 bases, the J end by 4 bases, with 12 bases between. CDR3 sequence: CASRDGPVTEAFF. Here the CDR3 DNA reads TGTGCCAGCAGGGACGGGCCGGTCACTGAAGCTTTCTTT.

J is TRBJ1-4 and V is TRBV30; D is undetermined. This CDR3 is 14 amino acids long. Deletions cut 4 bases from V and 5 bases from J, with 14 bases between. Per germline, CDR1 GTSNPN and CDR2 SVGIG (reference sequence). CDR3 nucleotide sequence: TGTGCCTGGAAGCGGATAGGCCGGAATGAAAAACTGTTTTTT. This sequence encodes CAWKRIGRNEKLFF.

This clone appeared once. The V and J genes are TRBV2 and TRBJ1-2, with D maybe TRBD1 (5 bases). In germline, CDR1 is SNHLY, CDR2 FYNNEI. Trimming stripped 8 bases from V and 0 bases from J, with 10 bases between. The CDR3 covers 13 residues. The CDR3 region has the DNA TGTGCCAGCGGCGGGACCGCTAACTATGGCTACACCTTC. Protein product: CASGGTANYGYTF.

The chain employs TRBV5-1 and TRBJ2-5, with D maybe TRBD2 (5 bases). The CDR3 contains 13 residues. V was cut by 4 bases and J by 3 bases, with 10 bases left in between. Germline CDR1 and CDR2: SGHRS and YFSETQ. In DNA, the CDR3 is TGCGCCAGCAGCAAAGAAGCGGAAGAGACCCAGTACTTC. Its translation: CASSKEAEETQYF.

The chain couples TRBV30 to TRBJ1-2; D uncertain. V was trimmed by 2 bases and J by 7 bases, leaving 11 bases between them. This CDR3 region has 12 residues. In germline, CDR1 is GTSNPN, CDR2 SVGIG (reference sequence). Written as DNA, the CDR3 is TGTGCCTGGAGTACCATTGTCAGTGGCTACACCTTC. Protein sequence: CAWSTIVSGYTF.

This rearrangement joins TRBV6-5 to TRBJ1-1; D remains unclear. CDR1 and CDR2 from the germline V gene are MNHEY and SVGAGI. The CDR3 consists of 11 residues. Trimming shortened V by 8 bases and J by 1 base, and 5 bases separated the two germline ends. In DNA, the CDR3 is TGTGCCAGCCTGGGGAACACTGAAGCTTTCTTT. Amino acids: CASLGNTEAFF.

The CDR3 nucleotides read TGTGCCAGCAGCTTAGGTCGGGCCTATGGCTACACCTTC. It codes for CASSLGRAYGYTF. The gene calls are TRBV11-2 and TRBJ1-2; D uncertain. With 1 base removed from V and 4 bases from J, the gap between germline ends came to 7 bases. Germline V gene sequence: CDR1 SGHAT, CDR2 FQNNGV. This CDR3 comprises 13 residues.

J is TRBJ1-2 and V is TRBV6-5; D uncertain. Germline assignment: CDR1 MNHEY and CDR2 SVGAGI. V dropped 5 bases and J dropped 0 bases, with 13 bases sitting between them. The CDR3 contains 15 residues. CDR3 sequence (DNA): TGTGCCAGCAGTCAGTCTAGAGGGCCTAACTATGGCTACACCTTC. Translated: CASSQSRGPNYGYTF.

The chain combines TRBV6-5 with TRBJ2-5, with D possibly matching TRBD1 (6 bases). Near its end, the DNA agrees better with TRBJ2-7, so the J call may be wrong. The CDR3 is made up of 14 amino acids. Germline loops: CDR1 MNHEY, CDR2 SVGAGI. CDR3 region: CASKVTGDSYEQYF. Here the CDR3 DNA reads TGTGCCAGCAAGGTGACAGGAGATAGCTACGAGCAGTACTTC.

The chain links TRBV7-3 to TRBJ1-2, with 7 bases fitting TRBD1. The V gene end was trimmed by 2 bases and the J gene end by 7 bases; junction bases not matched to a gene: 4. Germline CDR1 is SGHTA and CDR2 is FQGTGA. The CDR3 has 13 residues. The CDR3 DNA sequence: TGTGCCAGCAGCTTAGACAGGGAGGGTGGCTACACCTTC. This sequence encodes CASSLDREGGYTF.

This chain joins TRBV10-2 and TRBJ1-2; D gene unclear. The germline gives CDR1 WSHSY, CDR2 SAAADI. V was shortened by 0 bases and J by 6 bases, with 11 bases between the two germline ends. The CDR3 is 14 amino acids. The CDR3 reads CASSESEAANGYTF. In DNA, the CDR3 is TGCGCCAGCAGTGAGTCGGAGGCAGCGAATGGCTACACCTTC.

The chain combines TRBV2 with TRBJ1-2; D is possibly TRBD1 (5 bases). Trimming removed 7 bases at V and 3 bases at J, with 9 bases between. This CDR3 region has 12 residues. Looked up from germline, CDR1 is SNHLY and CDR2 is FYNNEI. The CDR3 nucleotides read TGTGCCAGCACGGCAGGGTACTATGGCTACACCTTC. This translates into CASTAGYYGYTF.

The V gene is TRBV25-1, the J gene TRBJ1-2; 7 bases align to TRBD1. The trim removed 3 bases at V and 4 bases at J, leaving 2 bases unmatched. Looked up from germline, CDR1 is MGHDK and CDR2 is SYGVNS. The CDR3 is 13 amino acids. CDR3 protein: CASSEGQSYGYTF. The CDR3 nucleotides read TGTGCCAGCAGTGAGGGACAGTCCTATGGCTACACCTTC.

The chain uses TRBV6-1 and TRBJ2-7; no reliable D call. CDR1 is MNHNS and CDR2 is SASEGT in the germline V gene. Trimming left V 4 bases short and J 3 bases short, with 4 bases between. This CDR3 is built from 11 residues. The CDR3 DNA follows: TGTGCCAGCAGTGGGATCTACGAGCAGTACTTC. Its protein product is CASSGIYEQYF.

The chain joins TRBV28 to TRBJ1-3; D perhaps matches TRBD1 (6 bases). The V end lost 3 bases, the J end lost 3 bases, and 15 bases lay between the germline ends. CDR3 size: 16 residues. From germline, CDR1 is MDHEN and CDR2 SYDVKM. CDR3 loop: CASSLGGGAGGNTIYF. CDR3 DNA sequence: TGTGCCAGCAGTTTGGGCGGGGGCGCAGGTGGAAACACCATATATTTT.

The V and J genes are TRBV4-2 and TRBJ2-2, with no clear D. From germline, CDR1 is LGHNA and CDR2 YNFKEQ. Between the trimmed V and J ends, which lost 3 bases and 3 bases, there was a span of 14 bases. This CDR3 has 16 amino acids. CDR3 sequence (DNA): TGTGCCAGCAGCCAGACTCCGGTTGGGTACACCGGGGAGCTGTTTTTT. It codes for CASSQTPVGYTGELFF.

The V and J genes are TRBV4-1 and TRBJ2-7; perhaps TRBD1 as D (5 bases). V was trimmed by 0 bases and J by 4 bases, leaving 13 bases between them. The CDR3 totals 15 residues. Germline V CDR1 and CDR2: MGHRA, YSYEKL. The DNA for the CDR3 is TGCGCCAGCAGCCAAGATGGCCAGGGTGGGTACGAGCAGTACTTC. Translating it yields CASSQDGQGGYEQYF.

V usage is TRBV4-2 and J usage is TRBJ1-1; 8 positions agree with TRBD1. Germline V gene lookup returns CDR1 LGHNA and CDR2 YNFKEQ. V trimming: 0 bases; J trimming: 4 bases; junction bases outside the gene matches: 4. This CDR3 has 15 amino acids. The CDR3 sequence is CASSQDGQGRTEAFF. In nucleotides, the CDR3 is TGTGCCAGCAGCCAAGATGGACAGGGACGCACTGAAGCTTTCTTT.

The V and J genes are TRBV28 and TRBJ2-7, with TRBD1 identical over 8 bases. Looked up from germline, CDR1 is MDHEN and CDR2 is SYDVKM. The CDR3 is 15 residues long. The J segment lost 1 base and the V segment lost 6 bases, leaving 8 bases of the junction unmatched. The CDR3 protein is CASSPGDRKSYEQYF. In DNA form, the CDR3 reads TGTGCCAGCAGCCCGGGGGACAGGAAATCCTACGAGCAGTACTTC.